This T cell receptor (beta chain) emerged from a study of Graves' ophthalmopathy and Graves' hyperthyroidism. The diagnostic workup employed clinical symptoms, serum thyroxine, TRAb, thyroid ultrasound and orbital computed tomography. Fresh peripheral blood, roughly 10 ml, was the PBMC source. The authors amplified TCR beta CDR3 regions, and they did so from RNA transcripts for repertoire sequencing. The workflow started with a first-round RT-PCR run with HTBI primers and then moved on to a second-round multiplex PCR. TCRdb processed the multiplex PCR reads anew with MiXCR; each CDR3 protein has one entry. The sample has about 210,000 distinct CDR3 sequences, under 30% seen once. CDR3 length: 13 amino acids. Looked up from germline, CDR1 is SEHNR and CDR2 is FQNEAQ (reference sequence). Trimming took 3 bases from V and 9 from J, leaving 9 bases between them. Study results and caveats: Most clonotypes expanded in thyroid above 0.001 frequency were present in blood too. Ophthalmopathy progression was predicted with around 71% sensitivity and around 72% specificity.

A word on this clonotype: Antigen specificity is unknown.

This sequence originates from a man in his forties or fifties with Graves' ophthalmopathy. The chain combines TRBV7-9 with TRBJ1-6; D is uncertain. Source material: peripheral blood. CDR3 residues: CASSFRASSPLHF. In nucleotides, the CDR3 is TGTGCCAGCAGCTTTAGGGCGAGTTCACCCCTCCACTTT.